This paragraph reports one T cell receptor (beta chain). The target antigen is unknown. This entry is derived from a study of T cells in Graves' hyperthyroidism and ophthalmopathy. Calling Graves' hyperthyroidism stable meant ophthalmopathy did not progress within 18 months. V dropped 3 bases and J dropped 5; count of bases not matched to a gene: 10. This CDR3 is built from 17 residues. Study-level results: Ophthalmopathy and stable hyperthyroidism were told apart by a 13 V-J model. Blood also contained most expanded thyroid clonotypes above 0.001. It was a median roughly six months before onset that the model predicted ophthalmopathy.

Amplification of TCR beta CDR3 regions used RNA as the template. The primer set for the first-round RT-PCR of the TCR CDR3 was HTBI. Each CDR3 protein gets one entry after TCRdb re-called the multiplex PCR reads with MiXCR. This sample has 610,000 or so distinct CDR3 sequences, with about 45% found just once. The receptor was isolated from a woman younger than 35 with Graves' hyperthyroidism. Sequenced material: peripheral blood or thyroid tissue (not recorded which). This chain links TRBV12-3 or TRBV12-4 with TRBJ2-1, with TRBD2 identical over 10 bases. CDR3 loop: CASSFGGLGLANNEQFF. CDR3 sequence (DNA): TGTGCCAGCAGTTTTGGGGGCTTGGGACTAGCGAACAATGAGCAGTTCTTC.